This TCR beta chain was found in a study of T cell changes during pregnancy in multiple sclerosis. V lost 2 bases, J lost 5 bases, and 9 bases lay in between. Germline CDR1 reads SGHTA; CDR2 reads FQGTGA. The CDR3 totals 13 residues. Profiled with immunoSEQ multiplex PCR; TCRdb holds only in-frame clones, not every one. This table holds tens of thousands of clones, roughly 89% found once. The rearrangement uses TRBV7-3 and TRBJ2-5, with D possibly TRBD2 on 5 matching bases. The origin of this receptor is a female donor in good health, enrolled as a control in a pregnancy study. The sequencing here drew on peripheral blood, taken after pregnancy. Written as DNA, the CDR3 is TGTGCCAGCAGCTTAGTCCGAGGGGAGACCCAGTACTTC. Protein sequence: CASSLVRGETQYF. The variable domain in full, completed from reference TRBV7-3 and TRBJ2-5, reads GAGVSQTPSNKVTEKGKYVELRCDPISGHTALYWYRQSLGQGPEFLIYFQGTGAADDSGLPNDRFFAVRPEGSVSTLKIQRTERGDSAVYLCASSLVRGETQYFGPGTRLLVL.